This T cell receptor (beta chain) was captured by sequencing in a study of beta chain features in type 1 diabetes. Study background: All samples together contributed almost 110,000,000 sorted cells for examination.

Reverse transcribing all isolated RNA meant expressed TCRB transcripts were sequenced. This table comes from immunoSEQ multiplex PCR, and its TCRdb copy is limited to in-frame clones, with some not included. The sample records about 53,000 clones, 63% being singletons. With respect to this clone: What it binds is not known.

The CDR3 contains 13 residues. Deletions cut 4 bases from V and 12 bases from J, with 16 bases between. Germline loops: CDR1 SGHVS, CDR2 FQNEAQ. Study outcomes and limitations: Researchers report that Type 1 diabetes patients had moderately but significantly shorter TCRB CDR3s across all four CD4+ subsets. Type 1 diabetes patients had VDJ junctions that carried fewer insertions and more deletions.

The receptor comes from a woman aged 25 to 39 with type 1 diabetes. The chain employs TRBV7-8 and TRBJ2-1; possibly TRBD2 for D (5 bases). The sequencing sample was made of stem cell memory CD4+ T cells from blood. The CDR3 sequence is CASSSSELAWQFF. CDR3 DNA sequence: TGTGCCAGCAGCTCCTCCGAGCTAGCCTGGCAGTTCTTC.